The source of this T cell receptor (beta chain) is a study of Tregs in tolerant kidney transplant recipients. As for the study in general: The nonmyeloablative bone marrow transplants came from related graft donors, with transient mixed chimerism.

On this clone itself: The read ends 3 residues early relative to the CDR3; the germline J gene fills the gap.

The CDR3 contains 14 residues. In germline, CDR1 is PRHDT, CDR2 FYEKMQ (reference sequence). V was shortened by 4 bases and J by 1 base, with 11 bases between the two germline ends. The method was immunoSEQ multiplex PCR; TCRdb's version includes in-frame clones alone and lacks a portion of them. This sample's clone table lists about 30,000 clones. The rearrangement uses TRBV13 and TRBJ2-7; D possibly corresponds to TRBD1 (5 bases). The sample consisted of CD8+ T cells from blood, taken before the transplant. The sequence was obtained from a human donor who received a combined kidney and bone marrow transplant. Incomplete CDR3 DNA: TGTGCCAGCAGCTCAGAAGGACATTCCTACGAG. Protein: CASSSEGHSYE. The CDR3 reads in full as CASSSEGHSYEQYF. The full variable domain, its missing parts supplied by reference TRBV13 and TRBJ2-7, is AAGVIQSPRHLIKEKRETATLKCYPIPRHDTVYWYQQGPGQDPQFLISFYEKMQSDKGSIPDRFSAQQFSDYHSELNMSSLELGDSALYFCASSSEGHSYEQYFGPGTRLTVT.